This T cell receptor beta chain was sequenced during a study of blood T cell repertoires in COVID-19. Clones were read by immunoSEQ multiplex PCR, and TCRdb kept only the in-frame ones, dropping some. The profile shows approximately 100,000 clones, approximately 90% of them singletons. The CDR3 totals 17 residues. V dropped 3 bases and J dropped 1 base, with 16 bases sitting between them. In germline, CDR1 is MGHDK, CDR2 SYGVNS. Sequencing input: peripheral blood. This receptor was obtained from a human donor with COVID-19, enrolled during active disease. The donor label of this sample is uncertain. The chain couples TRBV25-1 to TRBJ2-1, with D tentatively TRBD2 (5 bases). This CDR3 reads CASSEGFGSGSYNEQFF. The DNA of the CDR3 is TGTGCCAGCAGTGAGGGATTTGGGTCGGGATCCTACAATGAGCAGTTCTTC.